The 17 T cell receptor beta chains below come from one sample, sequenced in a study of cytotoxic CD8 clonotypes in ibrutinib-treated CLL. Data came from immunoSEQ multiplex PCR; TCRdb stores just in-frame clones and leaves some out. The data show about 49,000 clones, with around half seen just once and around a third held by the top ten. The source was PBMCs, collected after 12 months of ibrutinib treatment. These receptor sequences come from a human donor with chronic lymphocytic leukemia.

This clone has more than one count but fewer than ten. The chain carries TRBV28 and TRBJ1-1; D remains unclear. Trimming left V 1 base short and J 1 base short, with 10 bases between. Germline lookup yields CDR1 MDHEN and CDR2 SYDVKM. This CDR3 region has 15 residues. In DNA form, the CDR3 reads TGTGCCAGCAGTTTATCATTAGGACCGAACACTGAAGCTTTCTTT. Translated, it gives CASSLSLGPNTEAFF.

This sequence joins TRBV18 and TRBJ1-4; TRBD1 matches at 8 bases. CDR3 length: 14 amino acids. J lost 7 bases, V lost 2 bases, and 3 bases had no gene match. Germline CDR1 and CDR2: KGHSH and LQKENI. CDR3 DNA: TGTGCCAGCTCACCATCGACAGGGGCTGAAAAACTGTTTTTT. The encoded protein is CASSPSTGAEKLFF.

The V call is TRBV18, the J call TRBJ2-7; D call uncertain. Germline CDR1 is KGHSH and CDR2 is LQKENI. The CDR3 length is 14 residues. Between the trimmed V and J ends, which lost 3 bases and 1 base, there was a span of 10 bases. In nucleotides, the CDR3 is TGTGCCAGCTCACCGTTAGTTTATTCCTACGAGCAGTACTTC. Protein sequence: CASSPLVYSYEQYF.

This clone was seen only a few times. J is TRBJ2-7 and V is TRBV5-4; tentatively, D is TRBD1 (6 bases). This CDR3 is 12 amino acids long. Trimming took 4 bases from V and 4 from J, leaving 9 bases between them. Germline values: CDR1 SGHNT, CDR2 YYREEE (reference sequence). The CDR3 DNA reads TGTGCCAGCAGCAGGGACACGTACGAGCAGTACTTC. This encodes CASSRDTYEQYF.

This clone was recorded a few times. V and J are TRBV2 and TRBJ2-1; maybe TRBD1 (6 bases). From germline, CDR1 is SNHLY and CDR2 FYNNEI. V was clipped by 7 bases and J by 9 bases, with 19 bases between them. This CDR3 comprises 14 residues. The CDR3 DNA reads as TGTGCCAGCACTCACCCTACAGGGTGGGGTGAGCAGTTCTTC. The encoded protein is CASTHPTGWGEQFF.

In this sample, this clone turned up a few times. The chain couples TRBV7-3 to TRBJ2-1; TRBD2 matches at 7 bases. This CDR3 region has 16 residues. CDR1 SGHTA and CDR2 FQGTGA come from the germline V gene. V lost 4 bases, J lost 1 base, and 7 bases stayed unmatched. CDR3 coding DNA: TGTGCCAGCAGCTCCACTCGCGGGAGATCCTACAATGAGCAGTTCTTC. Translated, it gives CASSSTRGRSYNEQFF. The entire variable domain, with the rest obtained from reference TRBV7-3 and TRBJ2-1, is as follows: GAGVSQTPSNKVTEKGKYVELRCDPISGHTALYWYRQSLGQGPEFLIYFQGTGAADDSGLPNDRFFAVRPEGSVSTLKIQRTERGDSAVYLCASSSTRGRSYNEQFFGPGTRLTVL.

The rearrangement uses TRBV28 and TRBJ2-1, with D tentatively TRBD1 (5 bases). The CDR3 loop spans 15 amino acids. V shed 8 bases and J shed 2 bases, with 16 bases lying between them. Germline V gene sequence: CDR1 MDHEN, CDR2 SYDVKM. CDR3 residues: CASESAQGAYNEQFF. The CDR3 DNA sequence: TGTGCCAGCGAATCAGCTCAGGGCGCCTACAATGAGCAGTTCTTC.

The chain uses TRBV11-3 and TRBJ2-1; 8 bases fit TRBD2. Germline V CDR1 and CDR2: SGHNT, YENEEA. V shed 2 bases and J 6 bases; nucleotides not matched to a gene: 12. The CDR3 has 17 amino acids. The CDR3 loop reads CASSLYAGRAFRNEQFF. The CDR3 DNA follows: TGTGCCAGCAGCTTATATGCCGGGAGGGCCTTCCGCAATGAGCAGTTCTTC.

V is TRBV5-1 and J is TRBJ2-1, with D perhaps TRBD2 (6 bases). CDR3 size: 14 residues. Germline CDR1 reads SGHRS; CDR2 reads YFSETQ. V was trimmed by 5 bases and J by 3 bases, leaving 12 bases between them. The CDR3 DNA is TGCGCCAGCAGGGCTAGCGAAAACTACAATGAGCAGTTCTTC. Its translation: CASRASENYNEQFF.

The chain carries TRBV27 and TRBJ1-2; D is ambiguous. Germline V gives CDR1 MNHEY, CDR2 SMNVEV (reference sequence). The CDR3 contains 15 residues. V was clipped by 5 bases and J by 4 bases, with 17 bases between them. DNA of the CDR3: TGTGCCAGCAGTCCTCGGGATCCCCGGGCCTATGGCTACACCTTC. This codes for CASSPRDPRAYGYTF.

The genes are TRBV6-1 and TRBJ1-4, with 9 positions matching TRBD1. The CDR3 loop spans 15 amino acids. J was trimmed by 10 bases and V by 4 bases; bases with no gene match: 10. Per the germline V gene, CDR1 is MNHNS and CDR2 is SASEGT. The CDR3 region is CASSGPGQGGLKLFF. The CDR3, as DNA: TGTGCCAGCAGTGGGCCGGGACAGGGAGGCCTAAAACTGTTTTTT.

This clone was counted once. The chain is built from TRBV5-1 and TRBJ2-1; tentatively, D is TRBD1 (5 bases). This CDR3 region has 13 residues. V dropped 4 bases and J dropped 3 bases, with 8 bases sitting between them. Germline CDR1 reads SGHRS; CDR2 reads YFSETQ. CDR3 coding DNA: TGCGCCAGCAGCATTGACAGCTACAATGAGCAGTTCTTC. It is translated as CASSIDSYNEQFF.

The V gene is TRBV7-8, the J gene TRBJ2-6, with D tentatively TRBD1 (6 bases). Germline lookup yields CDR1 SGHVS and CDR2 FQNEAQ. CDR3 length: 16 residues. Between the trimmed V and J ends, which lost 1 base and 2 bases, there was a span of 9 bases. CDR3 nucleotide sequence: TGTGCCAGCAGCTTAGTTGGGGGCACTGGGGCCAACGTCCTGACTTTC. Encoded protein: CASSLVGGTGANVLTF.

J is TRBJ2-7 and V is TRBV18; tentatively, D is TRBD2 (6 bases). Germline lookup yields CDR1 KGHSH and CDR2 LQKENI. CDR3 length equals 13 residues. Trimming removed 0 bases from V and 6 bases from J, with 9 bases in between. The DNA for the CDR3 is TGTGCCAGCTCACCACCGGTGGGGGGCGAGCAGTACTTC. This encodes CASSPPVGGEQYF.

This chain joins TRBV7-2 and TRBJ2-7; tentatively, D is TRBD1 or TRBD2 (5 bases each). This CDR3 is 13 amino acids long. Germline V CDR1 and CDR2: SGHTA, FQGNSA. Deletions cut 1 base from V and 4 bases from J, with 8 bases between. The DNA of the CDR3 is TGTGCCAGCAGCTTAGGGGGGTATTACGAGCAGTACTTC. This sequence encodes CASSLGGYYEQYF.

V is TRBV7-8 and J is TRBJ1-2; 10 nucleotides line up with TRBD1. With 5 bases clipped from V and 4 bases from J, the junction kept 10 bases outside the gene matches. CDR1 is SGHVS, CDR2 FQNEAQ, per germline. The CDR3 has 16 residues. Here the CDR3 DNA reads TGTGCCAGCAGCCCAGACAGGGGGCGACGCCGCTATGGCTACACCTTC. Its protein product is CASSPDRGRRRYGYTF.

This clone was found a few times. This chain uses TRBV28 with TRBJ2-1; D is perhaps TRBD1 (6 bases). Germline V gene sequence: CDR1 MDHEN, CDR2 SYDVKM. Deletions cut 3 bases from V and 2 bases from J, with 26 bases between. The CDR3 extends over 20 amino acids. The CDR3 region is CASSFGRDTEQPGTYNEQFF. The CDR3 nucleotides are TGTGCCAGCAGTTTCGGCAGGGACACGGAACAACCCGGGACCTACAATGAGCAGTTCTTC.